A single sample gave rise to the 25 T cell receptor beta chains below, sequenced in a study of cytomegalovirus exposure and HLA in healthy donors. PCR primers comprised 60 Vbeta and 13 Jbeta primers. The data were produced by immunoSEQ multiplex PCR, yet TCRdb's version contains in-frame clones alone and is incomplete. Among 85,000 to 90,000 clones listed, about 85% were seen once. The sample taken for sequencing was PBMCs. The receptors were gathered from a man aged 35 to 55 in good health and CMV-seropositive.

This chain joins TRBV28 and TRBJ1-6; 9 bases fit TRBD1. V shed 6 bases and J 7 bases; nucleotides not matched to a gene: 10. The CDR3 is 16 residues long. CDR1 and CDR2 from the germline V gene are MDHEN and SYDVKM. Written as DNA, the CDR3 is TGTGCCAGCAGGCTAGGGGACAGGGTTCAAAATTCACCCCTCCACTTT. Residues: CASRLGDRVQNSPLHF.

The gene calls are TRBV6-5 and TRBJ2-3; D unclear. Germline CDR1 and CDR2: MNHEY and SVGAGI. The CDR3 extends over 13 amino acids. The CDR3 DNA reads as TGTGCGACGGGTAGTCGGGGCACAGATACGCAGTATTTT. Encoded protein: CATGSRGTDTQYF.

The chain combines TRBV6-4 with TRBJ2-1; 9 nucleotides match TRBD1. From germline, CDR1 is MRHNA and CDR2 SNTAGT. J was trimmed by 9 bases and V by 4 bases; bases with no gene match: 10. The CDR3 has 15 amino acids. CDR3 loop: CASSAEGQGVGEQFF. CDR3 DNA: TGTGCCAGCAGTGCAGAGGGACAGGGAGTCGGTGAGCAGTTCTTC.

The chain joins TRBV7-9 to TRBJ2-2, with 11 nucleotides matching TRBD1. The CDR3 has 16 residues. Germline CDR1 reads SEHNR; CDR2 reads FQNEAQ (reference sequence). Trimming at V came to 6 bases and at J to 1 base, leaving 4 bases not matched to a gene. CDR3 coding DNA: TGTGCCAGCAGGCGGACAGGGGGCATGAACACCGGGGAGCTGTTTTTT. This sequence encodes CASRRTGGMNTGELFF.

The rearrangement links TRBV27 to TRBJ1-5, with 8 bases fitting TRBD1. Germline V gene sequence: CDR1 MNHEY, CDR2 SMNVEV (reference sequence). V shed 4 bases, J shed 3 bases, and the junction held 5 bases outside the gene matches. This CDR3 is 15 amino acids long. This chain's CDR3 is CASSSTGGPNQPQHF. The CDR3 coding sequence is TGTGCCAGCAGTTCTACAGGGGGACCCAATCAGCCCCAGCATTTT.

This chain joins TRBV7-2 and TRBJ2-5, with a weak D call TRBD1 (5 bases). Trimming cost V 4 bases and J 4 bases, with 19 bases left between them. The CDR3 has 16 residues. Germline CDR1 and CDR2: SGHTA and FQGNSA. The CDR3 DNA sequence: TGTGCCAGCAGCTCCACCCAGGCAGTAAGGGGAGAGACCCAGTACTTC. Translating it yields CASSSTQAVRGETQYF. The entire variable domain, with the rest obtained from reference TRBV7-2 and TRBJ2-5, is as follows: GAGVSQSPSNKVTEKGKDVELRCDPISGHTALYWYRQSLGQGLEFLIYFQGNSAPDKSGLPSDRFSAERTGGSVSTLTIQRTQQEDSAVYLCASSSTQAVRGETQYFGPGTRLLVL.

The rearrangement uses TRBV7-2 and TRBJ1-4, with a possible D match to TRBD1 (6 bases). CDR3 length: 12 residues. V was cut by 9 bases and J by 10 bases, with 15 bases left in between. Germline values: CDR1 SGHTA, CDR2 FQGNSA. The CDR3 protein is CARGGGRRKLFF. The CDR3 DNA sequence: TGTGCCAGAGGCGGGGGGCGTCGAAAACTGTTTTTT.

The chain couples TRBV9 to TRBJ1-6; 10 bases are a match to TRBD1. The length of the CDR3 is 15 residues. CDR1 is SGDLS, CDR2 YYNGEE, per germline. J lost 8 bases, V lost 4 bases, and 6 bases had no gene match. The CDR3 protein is CASSPGQGKDSPLHF. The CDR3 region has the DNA TGTGCCAGCAGCCCGGGACAGGGGAAGGATTCACCCCTCCACTTT.

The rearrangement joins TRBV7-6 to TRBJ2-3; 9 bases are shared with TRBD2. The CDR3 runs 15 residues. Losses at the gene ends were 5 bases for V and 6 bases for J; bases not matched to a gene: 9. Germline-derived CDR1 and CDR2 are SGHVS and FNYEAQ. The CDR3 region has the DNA TGTGCCAGCAGCCCATTAGCGGGGGCAGGGGATACGCAGTATTTT. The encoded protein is CASSPLAGAGDTQYF.

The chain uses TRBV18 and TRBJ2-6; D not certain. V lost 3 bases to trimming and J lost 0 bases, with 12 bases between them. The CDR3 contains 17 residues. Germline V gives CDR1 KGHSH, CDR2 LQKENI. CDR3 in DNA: TGTGCCAGCTCACCGGTACAGCCAGTCTCTGGGGCCAACGTCCTGACTTTC. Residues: CASSPVQPVSGANVLTF.

CDR3 loop: CASIQTGVGSGELFF. In nucleotides, the CDR3 is TGTGCCAGCATCCAGACTGGAGTAGGTAGCGGGGAGCTGTTTTTT. This chain connects TRBV6-6 to TRBJ2-2, with D unresolved. The CDR3 is made up of 15 amino acids. V lost 7 bases and J lost 7, with 19 bases in between. The V gene's germline CDR1 is MNHNY and CDR2 SVGAGI (reference sequence).

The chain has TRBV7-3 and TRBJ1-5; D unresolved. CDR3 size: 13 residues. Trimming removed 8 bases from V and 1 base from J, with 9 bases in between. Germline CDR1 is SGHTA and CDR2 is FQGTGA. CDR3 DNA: TGTGCCAGCGCGGAAGCCAGCAATCAGCCCCAGCATTTT. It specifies CASAEASNQPQHF.

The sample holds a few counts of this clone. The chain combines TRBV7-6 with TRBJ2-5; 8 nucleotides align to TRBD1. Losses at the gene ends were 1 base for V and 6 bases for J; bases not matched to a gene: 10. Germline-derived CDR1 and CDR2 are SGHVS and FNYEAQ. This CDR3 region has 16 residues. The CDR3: CASSLEATGGGQTQYF. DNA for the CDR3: TGTGCCAGCAGCTTAGAGGCCACAGGGGGTGGGCAGACCCAGTACTTC.

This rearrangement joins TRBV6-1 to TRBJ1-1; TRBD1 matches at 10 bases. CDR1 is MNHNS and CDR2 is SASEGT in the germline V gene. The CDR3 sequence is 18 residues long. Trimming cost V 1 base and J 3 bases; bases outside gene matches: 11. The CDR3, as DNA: TGTGCCAGCAGTGAAGGTTCCGGGACAGGGGTTAGATACACTGAAGCTTTCTTT. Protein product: CASSEGSGTGVRYTEAFF.

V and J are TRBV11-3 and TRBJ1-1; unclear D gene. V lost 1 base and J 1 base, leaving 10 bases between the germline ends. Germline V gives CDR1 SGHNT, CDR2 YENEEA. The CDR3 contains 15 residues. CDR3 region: CASSLGGLRNTEAFF. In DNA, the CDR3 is TGTGCCAGCAGCTTAGGTGGACTCCGGAACACTGAAGCTTTCTTT.

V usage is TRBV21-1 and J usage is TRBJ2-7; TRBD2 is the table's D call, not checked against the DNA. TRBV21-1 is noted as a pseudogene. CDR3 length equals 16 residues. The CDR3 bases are TGTGCCAGCAGCAAAAGGGGGACTAGCCGAGCCTACGAGCAGTACTTC. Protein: CASSKRGTSRAYEQYF.

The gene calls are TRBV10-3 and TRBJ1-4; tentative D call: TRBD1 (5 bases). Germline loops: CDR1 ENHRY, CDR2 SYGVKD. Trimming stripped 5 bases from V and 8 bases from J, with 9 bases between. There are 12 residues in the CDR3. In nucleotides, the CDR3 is TGTGCCATCAGTCCCCGGGGGGAAAAACTGTTTTTT. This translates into CAISPRGEKLFF.

The CDR3 DNA reads TGTGCCAGCAGGGAACGTCCCCGGGGAGCTGAAGCTTTCTTT. Its protein is CASRERPRGAEAFF. V is TRBV28 and J is TRBJ1-1; D remains ambiguous. This CDR3 contains 14 residues. Germline CDR1 and CDR2: MDHEN and SYDVKM. The V and J ends lost 6 bases and 6 bases respectively, with 17 bases between them.

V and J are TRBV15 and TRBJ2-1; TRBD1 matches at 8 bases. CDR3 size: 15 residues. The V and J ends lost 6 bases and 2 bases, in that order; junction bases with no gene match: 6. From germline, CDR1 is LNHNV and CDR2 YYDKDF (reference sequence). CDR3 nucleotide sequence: TGTGCCACCAGGCCAGACAGGGGTGCCTACAATGAGCAGTTCTTC. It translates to CATRPDRGAYNEQFF.

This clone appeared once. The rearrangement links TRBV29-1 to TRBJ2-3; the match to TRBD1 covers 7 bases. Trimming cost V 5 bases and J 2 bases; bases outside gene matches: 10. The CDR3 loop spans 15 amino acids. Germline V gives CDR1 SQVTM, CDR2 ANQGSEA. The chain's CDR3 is CSVWGGQAPTDTQYF. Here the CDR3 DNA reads TGCAGCGTTTGGGGTGGACAGGCCCCCACAGATACGCAGTATTTT.

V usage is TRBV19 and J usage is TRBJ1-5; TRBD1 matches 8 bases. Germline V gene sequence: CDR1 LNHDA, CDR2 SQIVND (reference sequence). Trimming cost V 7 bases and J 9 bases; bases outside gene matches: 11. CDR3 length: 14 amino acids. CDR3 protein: CASTDRGRGAPQHF. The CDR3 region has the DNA TGTGCCAGTACCGACAGGGGTCGCGGGGCGCCCCAGCATTTT.

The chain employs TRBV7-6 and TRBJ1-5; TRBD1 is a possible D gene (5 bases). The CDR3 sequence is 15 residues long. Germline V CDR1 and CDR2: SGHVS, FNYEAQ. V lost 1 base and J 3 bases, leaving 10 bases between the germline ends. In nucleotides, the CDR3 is TGTGCCAGCAGCTTAGGCCAGGGCCCCAATCAGCCCCAGCATTTT. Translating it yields CASSLGQGPNQPQHF. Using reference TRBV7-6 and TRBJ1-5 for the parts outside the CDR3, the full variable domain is GAGVSQSPRYKVTKRGQDVALRCDPISGHVSLYWYRQALGQGPEFLTYFNYEAQQDKSGLPNDRFSAERPEGSISTLTIQRTEQRDSAMYRCASSLGQGPNQPQHFGDGTRLSIL.

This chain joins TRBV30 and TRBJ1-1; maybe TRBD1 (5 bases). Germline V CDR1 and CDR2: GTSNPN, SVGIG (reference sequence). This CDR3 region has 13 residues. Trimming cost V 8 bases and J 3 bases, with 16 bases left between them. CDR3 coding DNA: TGTGCCCACCTACGCGGGGGAGACACTGAAGCTTTCTTT. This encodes CAHLRGGDTEAFF.

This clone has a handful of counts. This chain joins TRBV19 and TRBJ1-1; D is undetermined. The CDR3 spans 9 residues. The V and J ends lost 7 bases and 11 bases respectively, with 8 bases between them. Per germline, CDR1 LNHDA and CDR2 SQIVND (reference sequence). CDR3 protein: CASTPGAFF. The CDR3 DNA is TGTGCCAGTACCCCCGGTGCTTTCTTT.

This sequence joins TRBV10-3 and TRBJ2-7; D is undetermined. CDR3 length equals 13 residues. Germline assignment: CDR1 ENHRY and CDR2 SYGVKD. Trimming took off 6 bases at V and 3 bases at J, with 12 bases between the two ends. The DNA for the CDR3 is TGTGCCATCAGCGCGACTGGAGTCTACGAGCAGTACTTC. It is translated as CAISATGVYEQYF.